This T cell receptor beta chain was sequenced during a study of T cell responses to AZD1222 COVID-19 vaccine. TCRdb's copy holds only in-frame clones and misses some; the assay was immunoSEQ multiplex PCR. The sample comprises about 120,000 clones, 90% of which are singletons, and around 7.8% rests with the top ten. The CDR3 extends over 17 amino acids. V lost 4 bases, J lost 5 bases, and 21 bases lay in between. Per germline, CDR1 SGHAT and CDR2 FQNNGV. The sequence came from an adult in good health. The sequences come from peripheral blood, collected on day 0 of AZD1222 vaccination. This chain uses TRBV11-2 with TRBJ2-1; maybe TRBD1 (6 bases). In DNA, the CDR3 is TGTGCCAGCAGCTACAACTTGGCGGCCAGGGGTAACAATGAGCAGTTCTTC. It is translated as CASSYNLAARGNNEQFF. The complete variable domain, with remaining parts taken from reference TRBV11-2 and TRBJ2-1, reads EAGVAQSPRYKIIEKRQSVAFWCNPISGHATLYWYQQILGQGPKLLIQFQNNGVVDDSQLPKDRFSAERLKGVDSTLKIQPAKLEDSAVYLCASSYNLAARGNNEQFFGPGTRLTVL.